These T cell receptor beta chains were read from a single sample in a study of blood T cell repertoires in COVID-19. Method: immunoSEQ multiplex PCR; TCRdb's copy keeps in-frame clones and lacks some. The repertoire holds tens of thousands of clones, with 85% to 90% as singletons. The sequencing input was peripheral blood. These receptors originate from a man older than 75 in a cohort sampled during active COVID-19. Both conserved end residues are part of each CDR3. The order of the fields is V gene, J gene, D gene, clone size, CDR3 DNA, CDR3 protein. D genes are given only for firm matches. A row's size may be missing; if present it is once, few, many or a size class.

v_call: TRBV6-6; j_call: TRBJ2-1; d_call: TRBD2; clone_size: -; cdr3_nt: TGTGCCAGCAGTTTAGCGGGGGATCCGGGGTTCTTC; cdr3_aa: CASSLAGDPGFF
v_call: TRBV5-8; j_call: TRBJ1-4; d_call: -; clone_size: -; cdr3_nt: TGTGCCAGCAGCTTGGAAGGCAGGACAACTAATGAAAAACTGTTTTTT; cdr3_aa: CASSLEGRTTNEKLFF
v_call: TRBV7-9; j_call: TRBJ1-1; d_call: -; clone_size: -; cdr3_nt: TGTGCCAGCAGCTTAAATCCGGGGAACACTGAAGCTTTCTTT; cdr3_aa: CASSLNPGNTEAFF
v_call: TRBV19; j_call: TRBJ2-5; d_call: TRBD2; clone_size: -; cdr3_nt: TGTGCCAGTAGTATAGTGGGGGGGAACGGTCGAGAGACCCAGTACTTC; cdr3_aa: CASSIVGGNGRETQYF
v_call: TRBV5-4; j_call: TRBJ1-2; d_call: -; clone_size: -; cdr3_nt: TGTGCCAGCAGCTTGGCCGGGACTCCCAATGGCTACACCTTC; cdr3_aa: CASSLAGTPNGYTF
v_call: TRBV5-4; j_call: TRBJ2-3; d_call: TRBD1; clone_size: -; cdr3_nt: TGTGCCACAGGGGGCCCGAGCACAGATACGCAGTATTTT; cdr3_aa: CATGGPSTDTQYF
v_call: TRBV2; j_call: TRBJ2-1; d_call: -; clone_size: -; cdr3_nt: TGTGCCAGCAGTGAGGCAGGGGGGTATTACAATGAGCAGTTCTTC; cdr3_aa: CASSEAGGYYNEQFF
v_call: TRBV10-2; j_call: TRBJ2-3; d_call: TRBD2; clone_size: -; cdr3_nt: TGCGCCAGCAGTGAGGGACTAGCGGGTACAGATACGCAGTATTTT; cdr3_aa: CASSEGLAGTDTQYF
v_call: TRBV6-4; j_call: TRBJ1-6; d_call: -; clone_size: -; cdr3_nt: TGTGCCAGCAGCGAGAAGGGGGGGCGTACACCCCTCCACTTT; cdr3_aa: CASSEKGGRTPLHF
v_call: TRBV5-1; j_call: TRBJ2-1; d_call: -; clone_size: -; cdr3_nt: TGCGCCAGCAGCTTGACAGGGAGTATTTACAATGAGCAGTTCTTC; cdr3_aa: CASSLTGSIYNEQFF
v_call: TRBV18; j_call: TRBJ1-5; d_call: TRBD1; clone_size: -; cdr3_nt: TGTGCCAGCTCCTTGGGACAGGGGAACCAGCCCCAGCATTTT; cdr3_aa: CASSLGQGNQPQHF
v_call: TRBV5-1; j_call: TRBJ1-2; d_call: -; clone_size: -; cdr3_nt: TGCGCCAGCAGCTTGGGACAGGTCCTATATGGCTACACCTTC; cdr3_aa: CASSLGQVLYGYTF
v_call: TRBV5-4; j_call: TRBJ1-2; d_call: -; clone_size: -; cdr3_nt: TGTGCCAGCAGCTTGGAACAGAAGTATGGCTACACCTTC; cdr3_aa: CASSLEQKYGYTF
v_call: TRBV9; j_call: TRBJ1-6; d_call: TRBD1; clone_size: -; cdr3_nt: TGTGCCAGCAGCGATCGACAAGGGGGCAATAATTCACCCCTCCACTTT; cdr3_aa: CASSDRQGGNNSPLHF
v_call: TRBV12-3/TRBV12-4; j_call: TRBJ1-3; d_call: -; clone_size: -; cdr3_nt: TGTGCCAGCAGTTTTACAGGAGGAAACACCATATATTTT; cdr3_aa: CASSFTGGNTIYF
v_call: TRBV9; j_call: TRBJ1-1; d_call: -; clone_size: -; cdr3_nt: TGTGCCAGCAGCGTAGACGGAGGGAGCACTGAAGCTTTCTTT; cdr3_aa: CASSVDGGSTEAFF
v_call: TRBV20-1; j_call: TRBJ2-5; d_call: TRBD1; clone_size: -; cdr3_nt: TGCAGTGCTAGTCCGGGACAGCAAGAGACCCAGTACTTC; cdr3_aa: CSASPGQQETQYF
v_call: TRBV23-1; j_call: TRBJ2-2; d_call: -; clone_size: -; cdr3_nt: TGCGCCAGCCCGAGTGAGGCGGGGGAGCTGTTTTTT; cdr3_aa: CASPSEAGELFF
v_call: TRBV5-4; j_call: TRBJ2-7; d_call: -; clone_size: -; cdr3_nt: TGTGCCAGCAGCTTTGCAGACTCCTACGAGCAGTACTTC; cdr3_aa: CASSFADSYEQYF
v_call: TRBV4-3; j_call: TRBJ1-2; d_call: -; clone_size: -; cdr3_nt: TGCGCCAGCAGCCAAGACCCCGGACAGAACTATGGCTACACCTTC; cdr3_aa: CASSQDPGQNYGYTF
v_call: TRBV18; j_call: TRBJ2-2; d_call: TRBD2; clone_size: -; cdr3_nt: TGTGCCAGCTCAACAACACGGGGACTAGCGGGTTCTGTCACCGGGGAGCTGTTTTTT; cdr3_aa: CASSTTRGLAGSVTGELFF
v_call: TRBV25-1; j_call: TRBJ2-3; d_call: TRBD2; clone_size: -; cdr3_nt: TGTGCCAGCAGTGGGGCTAGCGGAATCACAGATACGCAGTATTTT; cdr3_aa: CASSGASGITDTQYF
v_call: TRBV29-1; j_call: TRBJ2-7; d_call: -; clone_size: -; cdr3_nt: TGCAGCGTTGAAGAGCACACCTACGAGCAGTACTTC; cdr3_aa: CSVEEHTYEQYF
v_call: TRBV7-8; j_call: TRBJ1-1; d_call: -; clone_size: -; cdr3_nt: TGTGCCAGCAGCTTAGGGCCATTTGGCGGGGCAGAAGCTTTCTTT; cdr3_aa: CASSLGPFGGAEAFF
v_call: TRBV2; j_call: TRBJ1-5; d_call: -; clone_size: -; cdr3_nt: TGTGCCAGCAGTGGGGAGGCCTGGGAGCCCCAGCATTTT; cdr3_aa: CASSGEAWEPQHF
v_call: TRBV5-1; j_call: TRBJ2-7; d_call: TRBD1; clone_size: -; cdr3_nt: TGCGCCAGCAGCTTAGAGGGGGCTTACGAGCAGTACTTC; cdr3_aa: CASSLEGAYEQYF
v_call: TRBV6-5; j_call: TRBJ2-6; d_call: -; clone_size: -; cdr3_nt: TGTGCCAGCAGCTCCGGGGCCAACGTCCTGACTTTC; cdr3_aa: CASSSGANVLTF
v_call: TRBV28; j_call: TRBJ1-3; d_call: -; clone_size: -; cdr3_nt: TGTGCCAGCAGTCCCGCGGGTGGGGGGTCAGGAAACACCATATATTTT; cdr3_aa: CASSPAGGGSGNTIYF
v_call: TRBV7-9; j_call: TRBJ2-1; d_call: -; clone_size: -; cdr3_nt: TGTGCCAGCAGCTTTACCGCTGGGGCGGCTGAGCAGTTCTTC; cdr3_aa: CASSFTAGAAEQFF
v_call: TRBV5-1; j_call: TRBJ2-1; d_call: TRBD1; clone_size: -; cdr3_nt: TGCGCCAGCAGCCTCCGGGACAGATCGGATGAGCAGTTCTTC; cdr3_aa: CASSLRDRSDEQFF
v_call: TRBV6-6; j_call: TRBJ1-1; d_call: TRBD1; clone_size: -; cdr3_nt: TGTGCCAGCAGCCGCGGACAGGGGGGGGGAGGGACTGAAGCTTTCTTT; cdr3_aa: CASSRGQGGGGTEAFF
v_call: TRBV11-2; j_call: TRBJ1-1; d_call: -; clone_size: -; cdr3_nt: TGTGCCAGCAGCTTACAGGAAAACACTGAAGCTTTCTTT; cdr3_aa: CASSLQENTEAFF
v_call: TRBV4-3; j_call: TRBJ2-2; d_call: TRBD2; clone_size: once; cdr3_nt: TGCGCCAGCAGCCAACTTACTAGCGGGGTAGGGGCCGGGGAGCTGTTTTTT; cdr3_aa: CASSQLTSGVGAGELFF
v_call: TRBV25-1; j_call: TRBJ2-7; d_call: -; clone_size: few; cdr3_nt: TGTGCCAGCTACGGGGACAACCTCTACGAGCAGTACTTC; cdr3_aa: CASYGDNLYEQYF
v_call: TRBV7-9; j_call: TRBJ2-3; d_call: TRBD2; clone_size: -; cdr3_nt: TGTGCCAGCAGCTTAGCCAGCGGGGCCACAGATACGCAGTATTTT; cdr3_aa: CASSLASGATDTQYF